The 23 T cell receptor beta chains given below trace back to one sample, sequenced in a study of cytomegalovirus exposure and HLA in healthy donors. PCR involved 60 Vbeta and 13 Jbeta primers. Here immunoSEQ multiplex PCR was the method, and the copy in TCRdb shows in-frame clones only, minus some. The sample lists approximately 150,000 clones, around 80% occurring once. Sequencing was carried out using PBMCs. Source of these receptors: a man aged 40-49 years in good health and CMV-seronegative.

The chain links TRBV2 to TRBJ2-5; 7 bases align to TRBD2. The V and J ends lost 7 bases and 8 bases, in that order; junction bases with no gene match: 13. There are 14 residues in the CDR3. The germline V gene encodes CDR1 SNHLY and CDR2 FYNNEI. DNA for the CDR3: TGTGCCAGCACCCTGGGGAGGGCCGCTATAACCCAGTACTTC. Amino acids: CASTLGRAAITQYF.

CDR3: CATNPKGQRHTDTQYF. The CDR3, as DNA: TGTGCCACCAACCCAAAAGGACAGCGACACACAGATACGCAGTATTTT. This chain connects TRBV19 to TRBJ2-3, with D possibly TRBD1 on 6 matching bases. V was shortened by 10 bases and J by 2 bases, with 22 bases between the two germline ends. Germline CDR1 LNHDA, CDR2 SQIVND (reference sequence). This CDR3 comprises 16 residues.

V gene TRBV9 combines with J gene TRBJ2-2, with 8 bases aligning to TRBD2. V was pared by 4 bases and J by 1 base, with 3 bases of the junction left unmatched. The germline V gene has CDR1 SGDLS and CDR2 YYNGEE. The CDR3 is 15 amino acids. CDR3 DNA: TGTGCCAGCAGCACCCTAGCGGGGAACACCGGGGAGCTGTTTTTT. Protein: CASSTLAGNTGELFF. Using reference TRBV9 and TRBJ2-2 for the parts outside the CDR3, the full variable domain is DSGVTQTPKHLITATGQRVTLRCSPRSGDLSVYWYQQSLDQGLQFLIQYYNGEERAKGNILERFSAQQFPDLHSELNLSSLELGDSALYFCASSTLAGNTGELFFGEGSRLTVL.

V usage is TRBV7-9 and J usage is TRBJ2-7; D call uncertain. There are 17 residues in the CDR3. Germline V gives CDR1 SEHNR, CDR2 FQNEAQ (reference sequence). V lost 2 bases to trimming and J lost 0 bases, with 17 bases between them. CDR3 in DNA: TGTGCCAGCAGCTTAACGGGTGGTAGGCCTTCCTCCTACGAGCAGTACTTC. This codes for CASSLTGGRPSSYEQYF.

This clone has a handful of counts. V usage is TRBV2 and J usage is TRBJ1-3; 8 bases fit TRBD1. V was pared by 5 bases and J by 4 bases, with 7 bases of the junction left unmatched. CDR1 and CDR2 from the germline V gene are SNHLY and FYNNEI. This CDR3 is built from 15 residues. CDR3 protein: CASSTDRVKGNTIYF. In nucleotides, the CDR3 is TGTGCCAGCAGTACGGACAGGGTAAAGGGAAACACCATATATTTT.

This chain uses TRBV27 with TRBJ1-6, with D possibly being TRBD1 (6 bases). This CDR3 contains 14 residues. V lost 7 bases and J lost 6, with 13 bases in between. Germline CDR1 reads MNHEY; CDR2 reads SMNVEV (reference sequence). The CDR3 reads CASTPTGSNSPLHF. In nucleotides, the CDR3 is TGTGCCAGCACCCCGACAGGCTCTAATTCACCCCTCCACTTT.

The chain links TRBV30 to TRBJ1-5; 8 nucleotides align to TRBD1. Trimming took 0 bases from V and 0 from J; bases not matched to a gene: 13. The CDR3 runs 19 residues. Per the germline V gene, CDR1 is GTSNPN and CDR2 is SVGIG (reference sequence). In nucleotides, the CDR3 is TGTGCCTGGAGTGTACCGGGCATGGGGACAGGAATTAGCAATCAGCCCCAGCATTTT. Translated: CAWSVPGMGTGISNQPQHF.

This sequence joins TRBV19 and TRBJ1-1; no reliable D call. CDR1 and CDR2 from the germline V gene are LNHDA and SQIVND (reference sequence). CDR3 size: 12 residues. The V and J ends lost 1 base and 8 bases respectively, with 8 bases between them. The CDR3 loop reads CASSIVGMEAFF. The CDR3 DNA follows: TGTGCCAGTAGTATAGTGGGCATGGAAGCTTTCTTT.

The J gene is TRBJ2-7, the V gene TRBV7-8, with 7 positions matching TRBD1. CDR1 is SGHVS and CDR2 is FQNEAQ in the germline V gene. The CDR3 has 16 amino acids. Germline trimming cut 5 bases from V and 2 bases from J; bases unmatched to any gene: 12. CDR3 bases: TGTGCCAGCAGCCCCTCGGGACAGTCAGATCCCTACGAGCAGTACTTC. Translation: CASSPSGQSDPYEQYF.

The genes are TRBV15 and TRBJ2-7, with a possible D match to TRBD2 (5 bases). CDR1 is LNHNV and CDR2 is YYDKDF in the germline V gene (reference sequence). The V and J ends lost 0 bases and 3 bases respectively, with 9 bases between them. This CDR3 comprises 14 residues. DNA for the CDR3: TGTGCCACCAGCAGAGATTTTGACTACTACGAGCAGTACTTC. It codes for CATSRDFDYYEQYF.

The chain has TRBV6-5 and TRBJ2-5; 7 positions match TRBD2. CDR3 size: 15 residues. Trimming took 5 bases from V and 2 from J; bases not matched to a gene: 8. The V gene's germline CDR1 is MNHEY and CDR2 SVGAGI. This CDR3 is CASSRERGVQETQYF. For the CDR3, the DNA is TGTGCCAGCAGTCGGGAGCGGGGCGTACAAGAGACCCAGTACTTC.

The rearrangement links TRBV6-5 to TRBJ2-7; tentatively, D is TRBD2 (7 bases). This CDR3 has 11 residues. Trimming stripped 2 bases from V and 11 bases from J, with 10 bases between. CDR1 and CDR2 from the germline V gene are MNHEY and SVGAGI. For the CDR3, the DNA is TGTGCCAGCAGTTACAAGGGGGGGGAGTACTTC. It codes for CASSYKGGEYF.

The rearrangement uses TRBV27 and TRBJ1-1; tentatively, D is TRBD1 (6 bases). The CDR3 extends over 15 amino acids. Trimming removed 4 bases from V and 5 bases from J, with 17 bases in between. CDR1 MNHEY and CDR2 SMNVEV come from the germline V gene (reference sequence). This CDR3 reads CASSSNTGYRTEAFF. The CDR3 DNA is TGTGCCAGCAGTTCTAACACAGGGTATCGGACTGAAGCTTTCTTT.

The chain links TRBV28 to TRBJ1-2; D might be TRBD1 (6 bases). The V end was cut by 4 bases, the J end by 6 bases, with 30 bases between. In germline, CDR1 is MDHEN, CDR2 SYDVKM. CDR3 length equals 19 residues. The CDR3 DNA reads TGTGCCAGCAGTTCCTATCAAGGTGGCGCAAAAGGGGGTTTGCATGGCTACACCTTC. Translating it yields CASSSYQGGAKGGLHGYTF.

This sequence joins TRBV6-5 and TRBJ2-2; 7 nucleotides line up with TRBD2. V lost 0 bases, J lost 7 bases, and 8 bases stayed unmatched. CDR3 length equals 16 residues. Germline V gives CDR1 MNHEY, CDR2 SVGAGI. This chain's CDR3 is CASSYSGSGVGGELFF. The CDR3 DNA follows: TGTGCCAGCAGTTACTCGGGGAGCGGGGTTGGCGGGGAGCTGTTTTTT.

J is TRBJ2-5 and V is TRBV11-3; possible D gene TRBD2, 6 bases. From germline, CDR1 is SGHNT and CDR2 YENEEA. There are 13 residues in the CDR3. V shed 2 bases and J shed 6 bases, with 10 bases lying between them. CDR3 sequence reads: CASSLTGSQTQYF. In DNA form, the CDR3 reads TGTGCCAGCAGCTTAACCGGGAGCCAGACCCAGTACTTC.

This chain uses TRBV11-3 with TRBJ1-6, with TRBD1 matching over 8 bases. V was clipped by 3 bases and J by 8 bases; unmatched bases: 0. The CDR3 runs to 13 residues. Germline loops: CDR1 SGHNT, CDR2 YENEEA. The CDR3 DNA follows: TGTGCCAGCAGCTTGACAGGGGATTCACCCCTCCACTTT. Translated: CASSLTGDSPLHF.

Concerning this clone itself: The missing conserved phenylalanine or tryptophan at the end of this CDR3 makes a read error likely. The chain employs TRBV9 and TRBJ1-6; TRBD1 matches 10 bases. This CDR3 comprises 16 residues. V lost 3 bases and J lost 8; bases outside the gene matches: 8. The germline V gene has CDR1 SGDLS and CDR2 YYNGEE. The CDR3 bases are TGTGCCAGCAGCGCTCTTAAGGGACAGGGGCATTCACCCCTCCACCTT. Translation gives CASSALKGQGHSPLHL.

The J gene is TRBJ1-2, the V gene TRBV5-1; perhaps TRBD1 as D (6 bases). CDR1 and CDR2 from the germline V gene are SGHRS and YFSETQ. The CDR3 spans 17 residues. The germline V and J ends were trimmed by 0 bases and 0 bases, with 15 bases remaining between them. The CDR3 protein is CASSLGGGPLTNYGYTF. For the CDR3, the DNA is TGCGCCAGCAGCTTGGGGGGGGGCCCCCTTACTAACTATGGCTACACCTTC.

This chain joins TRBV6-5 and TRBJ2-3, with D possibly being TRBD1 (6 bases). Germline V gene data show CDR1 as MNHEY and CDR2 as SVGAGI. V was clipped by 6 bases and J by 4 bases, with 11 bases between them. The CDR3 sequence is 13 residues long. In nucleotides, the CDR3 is TGTGCCAGCAGAGATACAGGGTCAGATACGCAGTATTTT. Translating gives CASRDTGSDTQYF.

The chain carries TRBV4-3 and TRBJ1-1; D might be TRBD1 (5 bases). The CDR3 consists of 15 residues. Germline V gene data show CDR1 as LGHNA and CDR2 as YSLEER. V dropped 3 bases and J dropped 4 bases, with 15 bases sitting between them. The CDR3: CASSQGSQGGTEAFF. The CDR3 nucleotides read TGCGCCAGCAGCCAGGGGAGTCAGGGAGGCACTGAAGCTTTCTTT.

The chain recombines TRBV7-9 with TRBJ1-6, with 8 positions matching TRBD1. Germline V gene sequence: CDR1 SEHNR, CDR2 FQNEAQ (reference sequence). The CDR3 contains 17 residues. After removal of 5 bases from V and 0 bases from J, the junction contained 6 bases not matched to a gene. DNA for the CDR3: TGTGCCAGCAGCCCATGGACAGGGAGCTCCTATAATTCACCCCTCCACTTT. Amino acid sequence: CASSPWTGSSYNSPLHF. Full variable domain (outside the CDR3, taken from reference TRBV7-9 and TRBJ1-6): DTGVSQNPRHKITKRGQNVTFRCDPISEHNRLYWYRQTLGQGPEFLTYFQNEAQLEKSRLLSDRFSAERPKGSFSTLEIQRTEQGDSAMYLCASSPWTGSSYNSPLHFGNGTRLTVT.

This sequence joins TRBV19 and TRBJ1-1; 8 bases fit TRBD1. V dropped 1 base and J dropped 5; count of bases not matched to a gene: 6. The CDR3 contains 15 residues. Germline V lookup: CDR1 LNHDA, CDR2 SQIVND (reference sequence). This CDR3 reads CASSIGAGGETEAFF. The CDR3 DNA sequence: TGTGCCAGTAGTATAGGAGCAGGGGGCGAGACTGAAGCTTTCTTT.